These 29 T cell receptor beta chains share one sample of origin, sequenced in a study of cytomegalovirus exposure and HLA in healthy donors. Here immunoSEQ multiplex PCR was the method, and the copy in TCRdb shows in-frame clones only, minus some. Of a few hundred thousand clones listed, 88% are singletons. The sequencing input was PBMCs. These receptors came from a man aged 30 to 45 in good health and CMV-seronegative.

As for this clone: The same CDR3 arises from other DNA sequences in this sample as well. J is TRBJ2-7 and V is TRBV5-1; 11 bases fit TRBD1. Germline CDR1 and CDR2: SGHRS and YFSETQ. This CDR3 region has 15 residues. The V segment lost 0 bases and the J segment 4 bases; nucleotides outside the gene matches: 3. CDR3 amino acids: CASSLAGTGGYEQYF. CDR3 nucleotide sequence: TGCGCCAGCAGCTTGGCCGGGACAGGGGGTTACGAGCAGTACTTC. The full variable domain, with the rest looked up from reference TRBV5-1 and TRBJ2-7, is KAGVTQTPRYLIKTRGQQVTLSCSPISGHRSVSWYQQTPGQGLQFLFEYFSETQRNKGNFPGRFSGRQFSNSRSEMNVSTLELGDSALYLCASSLAGTGGYEQYFGPGTRLTVT.

As DNA, the CDR3 is TGTGCCAGTAGTATCGGGGCTAACTATGGCTACACCTTC. Translating it yields CASSIGANYGYTF. V and J are TRBV19 and TRBJ1-2; D is unclear. The length of the CDR3 is 13 residues. V was shortened by 3 bases and J by 0 bases, with 5 bases between the two germline ends. CDR1 and CDR2 (germline): LNHDA, SQIVND (reference sequence).

This clone was seen only once. Written as DNA, the CDR3 is TGTGCCAGCAGCGCGGGGCAGGAGCCCCCGTATGGCTACACCTTC. Protein: CASSAGQEPPYGYTF. This chain connects TRBV21-1 to TRBJ1-2. TRBV21-1 is flagged as a pseudogene. CDR3 length equals 15 residues.

This clone was seen once. The J gene is TRBJ1-2, the V gene TRBV11-2, with 9 bases aligning to TRBD1. Germline lookup yields CDR1 SGHAT and CDR2 FQNNGV. The CDR3 is made up of 16 amino acids. V lost 2 bases, J lost 4 bases, and 8 bases stayed unmatched. The CDR3 DNA follows: TGTGCCAGCAGCTTATTGGGACAGGGCAGAGGCTATGGCTACACCTTC. Translated, it gives CASSLLGQGRGYGYTF.

The sample holds one count of this clone. The V and J genes are TRBV7-2 and TRBJ2-5; 11 bases line up with TRBD1. The germline V gene has CDR1 SGHTA and CDR2 FQGNSA. After removal of 5 bases from V and 5 bases from J, the junction contained 7 bases not matched to a gene. The CDR3 spans 15 residues. CDR3 loop: CASSQGTGGQETQYF. The CDR3 region has the DNA TGTGCCAGCAGCCAGGGGACAGGGGGGCAGGAGACCCAGTACTTC. The full variable domain, completed using reference TRBV7-2 and TRBJ2-5, is GAGVSQSPSNKVTEKGKDVELRCDPISGHTALYWYRQSLGQGLEFLIYFQGNSAPDKSGLPSDRFSAERTGGSVSTLTIQRTQQEDSAVYLCASSQGTGGQETQYFGPGTRLLVL.

This clone was counted once. This chain uses TRBV5-1 with TRBJ2-3; 8 bases align to TRBD2. Germline V gene lookup returns CDR1 SGHRS and CDR2 YFSETQ. Trimming cost V 0 bases and J 6 bases; bases outside gene matches: 6. This CDR3 spans 15 amino acids. CDR3 sequence reads: CASSLGTSHPDTQYF. The CDR3 region has the DNA TGCGCCAGCAGCTTGGGGACTAGCCATCCCGATACGCAGTATTTT.

The chain links TRBV7-2 to TRBJ2-5; 8 bases fit TRBD1. Germline V gives CDR1 SGHTA, CDR2 FQGNSA. This CDR3 comprises 15 residues. V gave up 5 bases and J gave up 4 bases; unmatched junction bases: 9. The CDR3 loop reads CASSQWTGRPETQYF. The CDR3 DNA reads as TGTGCCAGCAGCCAGTGGACAGGGAGGCCAGAGACCCAGTACTTC.

Here the CDR3 reads CASSEDRGAYNEQFF. The CDR3 DNA reads as TGTGCCAGCAGTGAAGACCGGGGGGCTTACAATGAGCAGTTCTTC. The chain uses TRBV2 and TRBJ2-1, with D maybe TRBD2 (7 bases). V lost 1 base, J lost 4 bases, and 11 bases lay in between. CDR3 length equals 15 residues. Germline values: CDR1 SNHLY, CDR2 FYNNEI.

The chain recombines TRBV7-2 with TRBJ2-5; 10 bases line up with TRBD1. This CDR3 region has 15 residues. V shed 1 base and J 5 bases; nucleotides not matched to a gene: 4. The V gene's germline CDR1 is SGHTA and CDR2 FQGNSA. The CDR3 sequence is CASSLVDRGRETQYF. CDR3 nucleotides: TGTGCCAGCAGCTTAGTAGACAGGGGGCGTGAGACCCAGTACTTC.

The gene calls are TRBV2 and TRBJ2-1; TRBD1 matches 10 bases. Germline values: CDR1 SNHLY, CDR2 FYNNEI. This CDR3 is 15 amino acids long. Trimming cost V 6 bases and J 3 bases; bases outside gene matches: 5. CDR3 region: CASSLDRGDYNEQFF. CDR3 DNA sequence: TGTGCCAGCAGCCTGGACAGGGGGGACTACAATGAGCAGTTCTTC.

V and J are TRBV2 and TRBJ1-5, with D unclear. V lost 4 bases, J lost 1 base, and 8 bases lay in between. The CDR3 spans 14 residues. The V gene's germline CDR1 is SNHLY and CDR2 FYNNEI. The CDR3 DNA sequence: TGTGCCAGCAGTGCCACAGAGAGCAATCAGCCCCAGCATTTT. Translating it yields CASSATESNQPQHF.

The chain links TRBV18 to TRBJ2-1; 9 bases map to TRBD1. This CDR3 comprises 15 residues. The V segment lost 1 base and the J segment 5 bases; nucleotides outside the gene matches: 3. Germline loops: CDR1 KGHSH, CDR2 LQKENI. The DNA of the CDR3 is TGTGCCAGCTCACCACAGGACAGGGGCCACAATGAGCAGTTCTTC. It specifies CASSPQDRGHNEQFF. The entire variable domain, with the rest obtained from reference TRBV18 and TRBJ2-1, is as follows: NAGVMQNPRHLVRRRGQEARLRCSPMKGHSHVYWYRQLPEEGLKFMVYLQKENIIDESGMPKERFSAEFPKEGPSILRIQQVVRGDSAAYFCASSPQDRGHNEQFFGPGTRLTVL.

The V gene is TRBV14, the J gene TRBJ1-2, with D perhaps TRBD1 (6 bases). This CDR3 comprises 16 residues. The germline gives CDR1 SGHDN, CDR2 FVKESK. The V and J ends lost 3 bases and 5 bases respectively, with 19 bases between them. The CDR3 nucleotides are TGTGCCAGCAGCCAGACCCAGCCAGGGGCCTATTATGGCTACACCTTC. This encodes CASSQTQPGAYYGYTF.

This clone was picked up a small number of times. The V call is TRBV7-9, the J call TRBJ2-7; TRBD1 matches 11 bases. The CDR3 is 13 amino acids. Germline values: CDR1 SEHNR, CDR2 FQNEAQ (reference sequence). With 2 bases clipped from V and 11 bases from J, the junction kept 5 bases outside the gene matches. The CDR3 region has the DNA TGTGCCAGCAGCTTACGGGACAGGGGGAAGGAGTACTTC. Translating gives CASSLRDRGKEYF.

CDR3 protein: CASSSPREGELFF. CDR3 coding DNA: TGTGCCAGCAGCTCCCCCAGGGAAGGGGAGCTGTTTTTT. The chain joins TRBV9 to TRBJ2-2; a possible D gene is TRBD1 (5 bases). CDR3 length equals 13 residues. Germline V gene lookup returns CDR1 SGDLS and CDR2 YYNGEE. V was pared by 4 bases and J by 8 bases, with 12 bases between. Supplemented by reference TRBV9 and TRBJ2-2, the full variable domain reads DSGVTQTPKHLITATGQRVTLRCSPRSGDLSVYWYQQSLDQGLQFLIQYYNGEERAKGNILERFSAQQFPDLHSELNLSSLELGDSALYFCASSSPREGELFFGEGSRLTVL.

This clone was seen only a few times. The chain is built from TRBV7-9 and TRBJ1-1; possible D gene TRBD1, 5 bases. Between the trimmed V and J ends, which lost 0 bases and 6 bases, there was a span of 11 bases. The CDR3 runs to 14 residues. Germline CDR1 is SEHNR and CDR2 is FQNEAQ (reference sequence). In DNA form, the CDR3 reads TGTGCCAGCAGCTTAGCTGTGTGGGGCGCTGAAGCTTTCTTT. It yields the protein CASSLAVWGAEAFF. Complete variable domain (other parts from reference TRBV7-9 and TRBJ1-1): DTGVSQNPRHKITKRGQNVTFRCDPISEHNRLYWYRQTLGQGPEFLTYFQNEAQLEKSRLLSDRFSAERPKGSFSTLEIQRTEQGDSAMYLCASSLAVWGAEAFFGQGTRLTVV.

V usage is TRBV30 and J usage is TRBJ1-6; D is perhaps TRBD1 (5 bases). This CDR3 is built from 14 residues. Germline V gene data show CDR1 as GTSNPN and CDR2 as SVGIG (reference sequence). Trimming removed 0 bases at V and 9 bases at J, with 12 bases between. The CDR3 DNA sequence: TGTGCCTGGAGTGTGGGGCAGGGCCTTTCACCCCTCCACTTT. Its protein product is CAWSVGQGLSPLHF.

The CDR3 loop is CASSSPENTEAFF. DNA of the CDR3: TGTGCCAGCAGCTCCCCAGAAAACACTGAAGCTTTCTTT. The rearrangement joins TRBV7-9 to TRBJ1-1; no firm D call. Trimming removed 4 bases from V and 2 bases from J, with 8 bases in between. Germline V gene lookup returns CDR1 SEHNR and CDR2 FQNEAQ (reference sequence). The CDR3 sequence is 13 residues long. Drawing the rest from reference TRBV7-9 and TRBJ1-1, the complete variable domain is DTGVSQNPRHKITKRGQNVTFRCDPISEHNRLYWYRQTLGQGPEFLTYFQNEAQLEKSRLLSDRFSAERPKGSFSTLEIQRTEQGDSAMYLCASSSPENTEAFFGQGTRLTVV.

V and J are TRBV7-9 and TRBJ1-4; D gene ambiguous. Germline CDR1 reads SEHNR; CDR2 reads FQNEAQ (reference sequence). V was clipped by 5 bases and J by 0 bases, with 10 bases between them. The CDR3 has 15 amino acids. CDR3 bases: TGTGCCAGCAGCCTTCAGAGCGCAACTAATGAAAAACTGTTTTTT. Translating gives CASSLQSATNEKLFF.

The chain uses TRBV13 and TRBJ1-1; 10 bases fit TRBD1. V dropped 4 bases and J dropped 5; count of bases not matched to a gene: 4. Germline V gene sequence: CDR1 PRHDT, CDR2 FYEKMQ (reference sequence). The CDR3 has 14 residues. CDR3 sequence reads: CASSSTGGLTEAFF. The CDR3 DNA sequence: TGTGCCAGCAGCTCGACAGGGGGCTTGACTGAAGCTTTCTTT.

V is TRBV6-1 and J is TRBJ1-2; 8 nucleotides line up with TRBD1. CDR3 size: 15 residues. V trimming: 10 bases; J trimming: 4 bases; junction bases outside the gene matches: 14. In germline, CDR1 is MNHNS, CDR2 SASEGT. The CDR3 protein is CATVFERQGTYGYTF. CDR3 nucleotide sequence: TGTGCCACCGTCTTTGAGCGACAGGGGACCTATGGCTACACCTTC.

This clone was seen a single time. The chain uses TRBV19 and TRBJ2-2; TRBD2 aligns across 7 bases. This CDR3 is 17 amino acids long. J lost 1 base, V lost 6 bases, and 11 bases had no gene match. CDR1 LNHDA and CDR2 SQIVND come from the germline V gene (reference sequence). CDR3 protein: CASSYPLLAENTGELFF. Written as DNA, the CDR3 is TGTGCCAGTAGCTACCCACTCCTAGCGGAGAACACCGGGGAGCTGTTTTTT.

The count of this clone is one. V usage is TRBV7-2 and J usage is TRBJ1-1, with no clear D. Germline V gene lookup returns CDR1 SGHTA and CDR2 FQGNSA. V was trimmed by 4 bases and J by 11 bases, leaving 11 bases between them. CDR3 length: 11 amino acids. CDR3 in DNA: TGTGCCAGCAGCTCCGAACGAAGCGCTTTCTTT. Encoded protein: CASSSERSAFF.

This clone has just one count. This chain uses TRBV28 with TRBJ1-2; 8 bases line up with TRBD1. The CDR3 covers 14 residues. Germline V gives CDR1 MDHEN, CDR2 SYDVKM. The junction had 15 bases not matched to a gene; V was cut back by 10 bases and J by 8 bases. The CDR3 here is CATPSGDRPKGYTF. The CDR3 coding sequence is TGTGCCACCCCCTCCGGGGACAGGCCTAAGGGCTACACCTTC.

The chain has TRBV7-8 and TRBJ1-1; D is uncertain. The V gene lost 5 bases and the J gene lost 6 bases, with 16 bases spanning the gap. The CDR3 sequence is 14 residues long. The V gene's germline CDR1 is SGHVS and CDR2 FQNEAQ. For the CDR3, the DNA is TGTGCCAGCAGCCGAACTAGGGAGGCACCTGAAGCTTTCTTT. It encodes CASSRTREAPEAFF. The entire variable domain, with the rest obtained from reference TRBV7-8 and TRBJ1-1, is as follows: GAGVSQSPRYKVAKRGQDVALRCDPISGHVSLFWYQQALGQGPEFLTYFQNEAQLDKSGLPSDRFFAERPEGSVSTLKIQRTQQEDSAVYLCASSRTREAPEAFFGQGTRLTVV.

The rearrangement uses TRBV7-2 and TRBJ2-7; TRBD2 matches 8 bases. The CDR3 is 15 amino acids. V gave up 0 bases and J gave up 0 bases; unmatched junction bases: 1. Germline V gene data show CDR1 as SGHTA and CDR2 as FQGNSA. In DNA, the CDR3 is TGTGCCAGCAGCTTAGCAGGGACTAGCTCCTACGAGCAGTACTTC. Protein product: CASSLAGTSSYEQYF.

To note about this clone: Germline is not matched at one junction end, which may reflect a read error. The chain links TRBV5-6 to TRBJ1-5, with a tentative D call TRBD1 (6 bases). This CDR3 has 15 amino acids. Germline V CDR1 and CDR2: SGHDT, YYEEEE. CDR3 residues: CASTLARGINQPQHF. Here the CDR3 DNA reads TGTGCCAGCACCTTGGCGAGGGGGATCAATCAGCCCCAGCATTTT.

The chain couples TRBV9 to TRBJ1-6, with D tentatively TRBD1 (5 bases). This CDR3 has 15 amino acids. The germline V and J ends were trimmed by 0 bases and 7 bases, with 11 bases remaining between them. Germline V CDR1 and CDR2: SGDLS, YYNGEE. The DNA of the CDR3 is TGTGCCAGCAGCGTAGATCAGGGAGGAAATTCACCCCTCCACTTT. Amino acid sequence: CASSVDQGGNSPLHF.

V is TRBV9 and J is TRBJ2-2; TRBD1 is a possible D gene (6 bases). The V end lost 5 bases, the J end lost 3 bases, and 11 bases lay between the germline ends. The CDR3 extends over 14 amino acids. From germline, CDR1 is SGDLS and CDR2 YYNGEE. The CDR3, as DNA: TGTGCCAGCAGAAGACAGGAAGACACCGGGGAGCTGTTTTTT. It yields the protein CASRRQEDTGELFF.